These T cell receptor beta chains were read from a single sample in a study of blood T cell repertoires in COVID-19. Some clones are missing from TCRdb's copy, which holds only in-frame ones; the method was immunoSEQ multiplex PCR. The table shows some 240,000 clones, with about 79% occurring only once. Sequenced sample: peripheral blood. The origin of the receptors is a woman older than 75 with acute or convalescent COVID-19. CDR3s include the opening cysteine and the closing phenylalanine or tryptophan. Each record gives: V gene, D gene, J gene, clone size, CDR3 DNA, CDR3 protein. A D gene is named only where the DNA matches it firmly. The size of a clone is reported for some rows only, either as once, few or many, or as a class for expanded clones.

V gene: TRBV7-5
D gene: NA
J gene: TRBJ1-5
clone size: NA
CDR3 DNA: TGTGCCAGAAGCTTAGATAGGGGGAAGAATCAGCCCCAGCATTTT
CDR3 protein: CARSLDRGKNQPQHF

V gene: TRBV3-1/TRBV3-2
D gene: NA
J gene: TRBJ2-6
clone size: NA
CDR3 DNA: TGTGCCAGCAGCCAAGAGAACCCCACAGGGCGCCGCGGGGCCAACGTCCTGACTTTC
CDR3 protein: CASSQENPTGRRGANVLTF

V gene: TRBV27
D gene: TRBD2
J gene: TRBJ2-7
clone size: many
CDR3 DNA: TGTGCCAGCAGTTTGCGGGGTACGGGGGGTTTCGTCCACGAGCAGTACTTC
CDR3 protein: CASSLRGTGGFVHEQYF

V gene: TRBV15
D gene: TRBD1
J gene: TRBJ1-1
clone size: NA
CDR3 DNA: TGTGCCACCAGCCAGGGGGTGCCGACTGAAGCTTTCTTT
CDR3 protein: CATSQGVPTEAFF

V gene: TRBV7-9
D gene: TRBD1
J gene: TRBJ2-2
clone size: few
CDR3 DNA: TGTGCCAGCAGCCCAGGGGGTCTTAACACCGGGGAGCTGTTTTTT
CDR3 protein: CASSPGGLNTGELFF

V gene: TRBV21-1
D gene: NA
J gene: TRBJ1-4
clone size: once
CDR3 DNA: TGTGCCAGCACCCTGGACAGGGTGGCAACTAATGAAAAACTGTTTTTT
CDR3 protein: CASTLDRVATNEKLFF

V gene: TRBV10-3
D gene: TRBD1
J gene: TRBJ1-5
clone size: NA
CDR3 DNA: TGTGCCATCAGTGAGGGAGGGGGCGCAGGTCAGCCCCAGCATTTT
CDR3 protein: CAISEGGGAGQPQHF

V gene: TRBV4-2
D gene: NA
J gene: TRBJ1-1
clone size: NA
CDR3 DNA: TGTGCCAGCAGCCAAGTTGGAGGGACCGAAGCTTTCTTT
CDR3 protein: CASSQVGGTEAFF

V gene: TRBV5-1
D gene: NA
J gene: TRBJ2-1
clone size: NA
CDR3 DNA: TGCGTCAGCAGCCCCCCCCTAGTAACCTACAATGAGCAGTTCTTC
CDR3 protein: CVSSPPLVTYNEQFF

V gene: TRBV3-1/TRBV3-2
D gene: NA
J gene: TRBJ1-4
clone size: few
CDR3 DNA: TGTGCCAGCAGTCCCCTGTTAAATGAAAAACTGTTTTTT
CDR3 protein: CASSPLLNEKLFF

V gene: TRBV12-3/TRBV12-4
D gene: NA
J gene: TRBJ2-2
clone size: NA
CDR3 DNA: TGTGCCAGCTCTGGGCTGAACACCGGGGAGCTGTTTTTT
CDR3 protein: CASSGLNTGELFF

V gene: TRBV14
D gene: TRBD1
J gene: TRBJ1-2
clone size: NA
CDR3 DNA: TGTGCCAGCAGTGGGACAGGGGAGTATCTCTACACCTTC
CDR3 protein: CASSGTGEYLYTF

V gene: TRBV7-2
D gene: TRBD1
J gene: TRBJ1-4
clone size: NA
CDR3 DNA: TGTGCCAGCAGCTCCCGGGACAGGGATGGGAAACTGTTTTTT
CDR3 protein: CASSSRDRDGKLFF

V gene: TRBV6-5
D gene: TRBD1
J gene: TRBJ2-2
clone size: NA
CDR3 DNA: TGTGCCACCCGGGACAGATCGAACACCGGGGAGCTGTTTTTT
CDR3 protein: CATRDRSNTGELFF

V gene: TRBV3-1/TRBV3-2
D gene: NA
J gene: TRBJ2-7
clone size: many
CDR3 DNA: TGTGCCAGCAGCCAAGGGAGCGAGCAGTACTTC
CDR3 protein: CASSQGSEQYF

V gene: TRBV2
D gene: NA
J gene: TRBJ1-6
clone size: NA
CDR3 DNA: TGTGCCAGCAGTGAGCGGGGCGGGAGAAAATTTTATAATTCACCCCTCCACTTT
CDR3 protein: CASSERGGRKFYNSPLHF

V gene: TRBV28
D gene: NA
J gene: TRBJ1-3
clone size: NA
CDR3 DNA: TGTGCCAGCACCTCCTCGAGCTCTGGAAACACCATATATTTT
CDR3 protein: CASTSSSSGNTIYF

V gene: TRBV10-3
D gene: NA
J gene: TRBJ1-1
clone size: once
CDR3 DNA: TGTGCCATCAGGAGGGGGAAGACTGAAGCTTTCTTT
CDR3 protein: CAIRRGKTEAFF

V gene: TRBV12-3/TRBV12-4
D gene: TRBD1
J gene: TRBJ1-1
clone size: NA
CDR3 DNA: TGTGCCAGCAGTTTAACCCGACAGGGGGAAGCTTTCTTT
CDR3 protein: CASSLTRQGEAFF

V gene: TRBV7-3
D gene: TRBD1
J gene: TRBJ1-2
clone size: NA
CDR3 DNA: TGTGCCAGCAGCTTACTGCCACGACAGGGGGGAGGGCCTAGCGGCTACACCTTC
CDR3 protein: CASSLLPRQGGGPSGYTF

V gene: TRBV5-6
D gene: TRBD1
J gene: TRBJ1-4
clone size: NA
CDR3 DNA: TGTGCCAGCAGCTTGGTGGGGGCTCGAACAGGGGCTAATGAAAAACTGTTTTTT
CDR3 protein: CASSLVGARTGANEKLFF

V gene: TRBV30
D gene: TRBD2
J gene: TRBJ2-5
clone size: NA
CDR3 DNA: TGTGCCTCGCAAAACACCGCCAGCGGGGAACAAGAGACCCAGTACTTC
CDR3 protein: CASQNTASGEQETQYF

V gene: TRBV19
D gene: TRBD1
J gene: TRBJ1-2
clone size: NA
CDR3 DNA: TGTGCCAGTAGCCAGGGGGCCCCTGGCTACACCTTC
CDR3 protein: CASSQGAPGYTF

V gene: TRBV11-3
D gene: NA
J gene: TRBJ2-1
clone size: NA
CDR3 DNA: TGTGCCAGCAGCTTAGGGCAGGCAGGCAATGAGCAGTTCTTC
CDR3 protein: CASSLGQAGNEQFF

V gene: TRBV14
D gene: NA
J gene: TRBJ2-7
clone size: NA
CDR3 DNA: TGTGCCAGCAGCCAAGTAGCCTACGAGCAGTACTTC
CDR3 protein: CASSQVAYEQYF

V gene: TRBV28
D gene: NA
J gene: TRBJ2-5
clone size: NA
CDR3 DNA: TGTGCCAGCAGTTTAATGGGGGGGGCGAGGAGGGAGACCCAGTACTTC
CDR3 protein: CASSLMGGARRETQYF

V gene: TRBV28
D gene: NA
J gene: TRBJ1-2
clone size: NA
CDR3 DNA: TGTGCCACCAAAACAGGGATCTATGGCTACACCTTC
CDR3 protein: CATKTGIYGYTF

V gene: TRBV18
D gene: NA
J gene: TRBJ1-4
clone size: NA
CDR3 DNA: TGTGCCAGCTCACCAACGGGAGGGGAAAAACTGTTTTTT
CDR3 protein: CASSPTGGEKLFF

V gene: TRBV12-3/TRBV12-4
D gene: TRBD1
J gene: TRBJ1-6
clone size: NA
CDR3 DNA: TGTGCCAGCAGGGGACAGACAAGTTCACCCCTCCACTTT
CDR3 protein: CASRGQTSSPLHF

V gene: TRBV28
D gene: NA
J gene: TRBJ2-7
clone size: once
CDR3 DNA: TGTGCCAGCAATTTTCAGGGATTAACCTCCGAGCAGTACTTC
CDR3 protein: CASNFQGLTSEQYF

V gene: TRBV5-1
D gene: NA
J gene: TRBJ1-6
clone size: NA
CDR3 DNA: TGCGCCAGCAGCGATAGTACAGGGAATAATTCACCCCTCCACTTT
CDR3 protein: CASSDSTGNNSPLHF

V gene: TRBV7-2
D gene: TRBD2
J gene: TRBJ2-3
clone size: NA
CDR3 DNA: TGTGCCAGCAGCCTCACCTCCGGGACTAGCTCATATTTT
CDR3 protein: CASSLTSGTSSYF

V gene: TRBV14
D gene: NA
J gene: TRBJ2-1
clone size: NA
CDR3 DNA: TGTGCCAGCAGCCAAACCGGGTCAAGCGTTCGGGGCAATGAGCAGTTCTTC
CDR3 protein: CASSQTGSSVRGNEQFF

V gene: TRBV19
D gene: TRBD1
J gene: TRBJ1-1
clone size: few
CDR3 DNA: TGTGCCAGTAGTCCTCGACAGGGTCTTGAAGCTTTCTTT
CDR3 protein: CASSPRQGLEAFF

V gene: TRBV5-1
D gene: NA
J gene: TRBJ2-7
clone size: few
CDR3 DNA: TGCGCCAGCAGCTTGGGAGGGGGAAGCTCCTACGAGCAGTACTTC
CDR3 protein: CASSLGGGSSYEQYF

V gene: TRBV28
D gene: NA
J gene: TRBJ2-3
clone size: NA
CDR3 DNA: TGTGCCAGCAGGTTAGAGGCCCTCGGGGGAGATACGCAGTATTTT
CDR3 protein: CASRLEALGGDTQYF

V gene: TRBV4-2
D gene: NA
J gene: TRBJ1-6
clone size: NA
CDR3 DNA: TGTGCCAGCAGCCAAGCGGGGGAGGGATCCTATAATTCACCCCTCCACTTT
CDR3 protein: CASSQAGEGSYNSPLHF

V gene: TRBV6-5
D gene: NA
J gene: TRBJ1-5
clone size: NA
CDR3 DNA: TGTGCCAGCAGTTCCACCAGTCAGCCCCAGCATTTT
CDR3 protein: CASSSTSQPQHF

V gene: TRBV9
D gene: TRBD2
J gene: TRBJ2-5
clone size: NA
CDR3 DNA: TGTGCCAGCAGCGAGCGGGACTCCTTGGGGGAGACCCAGTACTTC
CDR3 protein: CASSERDSLGETQYF

V gene: TRBV12-3/TRBV12-4
D gene: TRBD1
J gene: TRBJ1-6
clone size: NA
CDR3 DNA: TGTGCCAGCAGGACAGGGAATTCACCCCTCCACTTT
CDR3 protein: CASRTGNSPLHF

V gene: TRBV2
D gene: NA
J gene: TRBJ2-6
clone size: once
CDR3 DNA: TGTGCCAGCACGGGACTCCGGAGCTCTGGGGCCAACGTCCTGACTTTC
CDR3 protein: CASTGLRSSGANVLTF

V gene: TRBV2
D gene: TRBD1
J gene: TRBJ2-1
clone size: once
CDR3 DNA: TGTGCCAGCAGCCGGGACAGGGTCTACAATGAGCAGTTCTTC
CDR3 protein: CASSRDRVYNEQFF

V gene: TRBV19
D gene: TRBD2
J gene: TRBJ2-3
clone size: NA
CDR3 DNA: TGTGCCAGTTGTCCTAGCGGGGTGTCCACAGATACGCAGTATTTT
CDR3 protein: CASCPSGVSTDTQYF

V gene: TRBV5-4
D gene: TRBD1
J gene: TRBJ2-1
clone size: once
CDR3 DNA: TGTGCCAGCAGCTTCCCGGGACAGGGTTCCTACAATGAGCAGTTCTTC
CDR3 protein: CASSFPGQGSYNEQFF

V gene: TRBV6-6
D gene: NA
J gene: TRBJ1-5
clone size: once
CDR3 DNA: TGTGCCAGCAGTTACTCGGGGAGGGGAGGCAATCAGCCCCAGCATTTT
CDR3 protein: CASSYSGRGGNQPQHF

V gene: TRBV12-3/TRBV12-4
D gene: TRBD1
J gene: TRBJ1-1
clone size: NA
CDR3 DNA: TGTGCCAGCAGTGTCGGACAGGCCACTGAAGCTTTCTTT
CDR3 protein: CASSVGQATEAFF

V gene: TRBV27
D gene: NA
J gene: TRBJ2-7
clone size: NA
CDR3 DNA: TGTGCCAGCAGTTTGGGCACAGGGAGGGTCTCCTACGAGCAGTACTTC
CDR3 protein: CASSLGTGRVSYEQYF

V gene: TRBV7-3
D gene: NA
J gene: TRBJ1-1
clone size: NA
CDR3 DNA: TGTGCCAGCAGCCTACAACAGGGAACTGAAGCTTTCTTT
CDR3 protein: CASSLQQGTEAFF

V gene: TRBV28
D gene: NA
J gene: TRBJ1-5
clone size: NA
CDR3 DNA: TGTGCCAGCAGTTTGGCGGGTAATCAGCCCCAGCATTTT
CDR3 protein: CASSLAGNQPQHF

V gene: TRBV2
D gene: TRBD1
J gene: TRBJ2-7
clone size: few
CDR3 DNA: TGTGCCAGCAAATTTGGAACAGGGGCTCAAGGGCAGTACTTC
CDR3 protein: CASKFGTGAQGQYF

V gene: TRBV5-1
D gene: TRBD2
J gene: TRBJ2-7
clone size: NA
CDR3 DNA: TGCGCCAGCAGCTTGAATCCGGGGGGTGGATACGAGCAGTACTTC
CDR3 protein: CASSLNPGGGYEQYF

V gene: TRBV4-1
D gene: TRBD1
J gene: TRBJ1-1
clone size: NA
CDR3 DNA: TGCGCCAGCAGCCAGGAGACAGGGTCTGAAGCTTTCTTT
CDR3 protein: CASSQETGSEAFF

V gene: TRBV18
D gene: NA
J gene: TRBJ1-2
clone size: few
CDR3 DNA: TGTGCCAGCTCACCACCGGGGGCGGGCTATGGCTACACCTTC
CDR3 protein: CASSPPGAGYGYTF

V gene: TRBV4-2
D gene: NA
J gene: TRBJ1-2
clone size: few
CDR3 DNA: TGTGCCAGCAGCCAACGGACCACCGCGGGAGGCTATGGCTACACCTTC
CDR3 protein: CASSQRTTAGGYGYTF

V gene: TRBV7-3
D gene: TRBD1
J gene: TRBJ2-2
clone size: many
CDR3 DNA: TGTGCCAGCAGCTCGCCGGGACAGGGGGCCACCGGGGAGCTGTTTTTT
CDR3 protein: CASSSPGQGATGELFF

V gene: TRBV18
D gene: NA
J gene: TRBJ1-6
clone size: NA
CDR3 DNA: TGTGCCAGCTCGGAGGGGAGCGGAACACCCCTCCACTTT
CDR3 protein: CASSEGSGTPLHF

V gene: TRBV11-3
D gene: NA
J gene: TRBJ2-1
clone size: once
CDR3 DNA: TGTGCCAGCAGCTTATCGATGGCAGGGCTACATGAGCAGTTCTTC
CDR3 protein: CASSLSMAGLHEQFF